This T cell receptor beta chain was found in a study of blood T cell repertoires in COVID-19. Turning to the study itself: Samples of COVID-19 (acute and convalescent) were obtained from the United States, Italy and Spain.

Repertoires were generated with immunoSEQ multiplex PCR, while TCRdb's copy carries only in-frame clones and drops some. The table has under 200,000 clones, about 82% seen once. V gave up 3 bases and J gave up 0 bases, with 12 bases separating them. The V gene's germline CDR1 is MNHNS and CDR2 SASEGT. This CDR3 contains 15 residues. The clonotype was recovered from a man aged 45-65 years with active or convalescent COVID-19. Sequencing was performed on peripheral blood. This chain uses TRBV6-1 with TRBJ2-7, with D unclear. The CDR3 loop is CASSDWYTSSYEQYF. The CDR3 bases are TGTGCCAGCAGTGATTGGTATACGAGCTCCTACGAGCAGTACTTC.